This TCR beta chain was sequenced for a study of T cell repertoires in cytomegalovirus infection (dated 2019 in TCRdb). Looking at the study overall: Donor HLA type was relevant to the analysis, as public TCR beta signatures indicated carriage of CMV infection together with the matching HLA type.

Findings and caveats that apply to the study as a whole: In both this cohort and an independent roughly 400-donor cohort, the cumulative frequency of public TCR beta family members distinguished carriers of CMV infection plus the relevant HLA type. In the ex vivo response, HLA-C-restricted CMV-specific TCR beta clonotypes were dominant, and in two of eight donors the single most frequent clonotype came from this HLA-C-restricted group.

The sequencer listed for this sample is Illumina HiSeq 1500. The raw public reads went through TCRdb reprocessing: fastp at Q25, MiXCR clone calling, in-frame beta chains kept. Rows with one shared CDR3 protein collapse into an entry with the most common genes and DNA. A total of around 100,000 distinct CDR3 sequences appear in this sample, 16% of them only once. Over 8% of the sample is held by the ten biggest clonotypes. This clonotype was observed many times. What antigen it recognizes has not been identified. Qualities for individual bases were not recorded, and no much larger clone is one base off. Taken from the germline V gene, the CDR1 and CDR2 loops are SGHTA and FQGNSA. Spanning cysteine to phenylalanine, the CDR3 consists of 14 amino acids. Of the read, only the CDR3 DNA is kept; its 42 bases are in frame from base 1. Cut back by 5 bases and 2 bases, the V and J ends lie 11 bases apart.

The receptor comes from a human donor in good health (CMV status not recorded). Some clones in this sample may be carry-over from other donors' samples. The rearrangement joined TRBV7-2 to TRBJ2-3; TRBD2 might be the D gene, on 5 matching bases. The material sequenced was PBMCs. The DNA sequence is as follows: TGTGCCAGCAGCATAAGGAGGTCCACAGATACGCAGTATTTT. It is translated as CASSIRRSTDTQYF.